This T cell receptor (beta chain) was recovered during a study of fetal regulatory T cell absence and autoimmunity. Sequencing was at survey level. Produced via immunoSEQ multiplex PCR; TCRdb's table is partial and in-frame only. The repertoire includes about 50,000 clones, just under 85% of them detected once, and 0.41% sits in the top ten. Between the trimmed V and J ends, which lost 3 bases and 4 bases, there was a span of 15 bases. The CDR3 consists of 15 residues. In germline, CDR1 is SGDLS, CDR2 YYNGEE. This clone was seen only once. Its target is not known. Study results and caveats: Some top pancreas TCR clones were over 85-fold enriched versus cord blood.

The receptor was isolated from a newborn boy with IPEX syndrome. Sequenced input: cord blood. V and J are TRBV9 and TRBJ2-3; D is perhaps TRBD2 (6 bases). As DNA, the CDR3 is TGTGCCAGCAGCGCAGTCGTGGGGGAGGCAGATACGCAGTATTTT. Its translation: CASSAVVGEADTQYF.